These 22 T cell receptor beta chains came from one sample sequenced in a study of HIV-infected children after antiretroviral therapy interruption. As to treatment: PENTA 11 planned treatment interruption arm or continuous ART arm. A 3' RACE protocol on RNA, with unique molecular identifiers, produced the TCR library. Each CDR3 protein gets one entry after TCRdb re-called the 3' RACE reads with MiXCR. The data show around 16,000 distinct CDR3 sequences, 3% to 4% seen once. The sample here was CD45RA+ CD4+ T cells from PBMCs, taken from a donor given antiretroviral therapy, either interrupted or continuous. Indicated subset: naive CD4+ CD45RA+ CD45RO- T cells. The source of these receptors is a child under 18 with HIV.

The sample holds many counts of this clonotype. The chain combines TRBV20-1 with TRBJ1-2, with a weak D call TRBD1 (6 bases). CDR3 length equals 14 residues. V was cut by 4 bases and J by 6 bases, with 18 bases left in between. Germline assignment: CDR1 DFQATT and CDR2 SNEGSKA (reference sequence). CDR3 in amino acids: CSAILAGEGDGYTF. The CDR3 DNA is TGCAGTGCTATTCTGGCAGGGGAGGGGGATGGCTACACCTTC.

This clonotype was counted ten times or more. CDR3 DNA sequence: TGTGCTAGTGGTGCCGGAGGTGGTTCACCCCTCCACTTT. It translates to CASGAGGGSPLHF. J is TRBJ1-6 and V is TRBV12-5, with unresolved D. Between the trimmed V and J ends, which lost 5 bases and 9 bases, there was a span of 11 bases. Germline CDR1 reads LGHNT; CDR2 reads FRNRAP. This CDR3 spans 13 amino acids.

In this sample, this clonotype turned up many times. The CDR3 nucleotides are TGTGCCAGCAGCTTGGAGTCGGGACAGGGATCTGGGGCCAACGTCCTGACTTTC. Protein product: CASSLESGQGSGANVLTF. The chain couples TRBV11-2 to TRBJ2-6; 9 bases are shared with TRBD1. Germline values: CDR1 SGHAT, CDR2 FQNNGV. V lost 3 bases and J lost 1; bases outside the gene matches: 7. CDR3 length: 18 residues.

The sample holds many counts of this clonotype. The V call is TRBV18, the J call TRBJ2-1; 8 bases match TRBD2. CDR1 KGHSH and CDR2 LQKENI come from the germline V gene. CDR3 length equals 15 residues. V lost 1 base, J lost 8 bases, and 7 bases stayed unmatched. The chain's CDR3 is CASSPLSGEIHEQFF. The CDR3 DNA follows: TGTGCCAGCTCACCACTTAGCGGGGAGATTCATGAGCAGTTCTTC.

This clonotype occurred many times. The gene calls are TRBV14 and TRBJ2-2, with 11 bases fitting TRBD2. The germline CDR1 and CDR2 sequences are SGHDN and FVKESK. The J segment lost 6 bases and the V segment lost 4 bases, leaving 4 bases of the junction unmatched. The CDR3 loop spans 15 amino acids. The CDR3 is CASSRKLAGAGELFF. CDR3 nucleotides: TGTGCCAGCAGCCGAAAACTAGCGGGGGCCGGGGAGCTGTTTTTT. Full variable domain (rest looked up from reference TRBV14 and TRBJ2-2): EAGVTQFPSHSVIEKGQTVTLRCDPISGHDNLYWYRRVMGKEIKFLLHFVKESKQDESGMPNNRFLAERTGGTYSTLKVQPAELEDSGVYFCASSRKLAGAGELFFGEGSRLTVL.

This clonotype has ten or more counts. The rearrangement joins TRBV30 to TRBJ2-7; D might be TRBD1 (6 bases). Trimming removed 2 bases from V and 10 bases from J, with 15 bases in between. This CDR3 is built from 12 residues. In germline, CDR1 is GTSNPN, CDR2 SVGIG (reference sequence). DNA for the CDR3: TGTGCCTGGAGTCTGTTGACAGGTGAACAGTACTTC. Encoded protein: CAWSLLTGEQYF.

This clonotype has a handful of counts. One end of the junction does not line up with germline, which may come from a read error. The chain employs TRBV4-1 and TRBJ2-4; D is ambiguous. Germline-derived CDR1 and CDR2 are MGHRA and YSYEKL. The CDR3 length is 13 residues. This CDR3 is CASSPGVQNTLYF. The CDR3 region has the DNA TGTGCCAGCAGCCCTGGGGTTCAAAACACCTTGTACTTT.

This clonotype was found many times. The V call is TRBV10-1, the J call TRBJ1-5; D unclear. Germline CDR1 reads WNHNN; CDR2 reads SYGVQD (reference sequence). The length of the CDR3 is 12 residues. The ends were cut back, 0 bases at V and 6 bases at J, with 3 bases in the middle. This chain's CDR3 is CASSESSQPQHF. CDR3 bases: TGCGCCAGCAGTGAGTCGTCTCAGCCCCAGCATTTT.

This clonotype qualifies as large (0.1 to 1%). CDR3 in amino acids: CASSPGRITYEQYF. The DNA for the CDR3 is TGTGCCAGCTCACCGGGACGGATTACCTACGAGCAGTACTTC. The chain couples TRBV18 to TRBJ2-7; D may match TRBD1 or TRBD2 (5 bases each). This CDR3 has 14 residues. V was shortened by 3 bases and J by 2 bases, with 11 bases between the two germline ends. Germline-derived CDR1 and CDR2 are KGHSH and LQKENI.

This clonotype was counted many times. This sequence joins TRBV6-2 or TRBV6-3 and TRBJ1-5; D remains unclear. V was clipped by 5 bases and J by 2 bases, with 10 bases between them. The V gene's germline CDR1 is MNHEY and CDR2 SVGEGT. The CDR3 runs 14 residues. CDR3 DNA sequence: TGTGCCAGCAGTCCATTAACCGGCAATCAGCCCCAGCATTTT. The encoded protein is CASSPLTGNQPQHF.

This clonotype was detected many times. V and J are TRBV20-1 and TRBJ2-3; no clear D. This CDR3 is built from 16 residues. The V end lost 0 bases, the J end lost 3 bases, and 16 bases lay between the germline ends. Germline-derived CDR1 and CDR2 are DFQATT and SNEGSKA (reference sequence). As DNA, the CDR3 is TGCAGTGCTAGAGATCCTAACTCCCCCAGAACAGATACGCAGTATTTT. Its translation: CSARDPNSPRTDTQYF.

This clonotype was detected many times. The chain has TRBV20-1 and TRBJ1-1; D is uncertain. The germline gives CDR1 DFQATT, CDR2 SNEGSKA (reference sequence). The CDR3 contains 14 residues. Trimming pared 2 bases from V and 1 base from J, leaving 11 bases between. The CDR3 region has the DNA TGCAGTGCTAGATTAGAGGTCGCGAACACTGAAGCTTTCTTT. Translated: CSARLEVANTEAFF.

This clonotype has at least ten counts. The V and J genes are TRBV20-1 and TRBJ2-7, with a tentative D call TRBD2 (6 bases). Trimming removed 3 bases at V and 3 bases at J, with 15 bases between. Germline CDR1 DFQATT, CDR2 SNEGSKA (reference sequence). This CDR3 spans 14 amino acids. The CDR3 DNA reads as TGCAGTGCTAGTGGAGACGGGGGATACTACGAGCAGTACTTC. Translation: CSASGDGGYYEQYF.

This clonotype has ten or more counts. This chain connects TRBV5-6 to TRBJ2-5; 7 bases line up with TRBD2. Trimming took 4 bases from V and 0 from J; bases not matched to a gene: 12. Germline-derived CDR1 and CDR2 are SGHDT and YYEEEE. This CDR3 is 17 amino acids long. CDR3 residues: CASSGAGENLYQETQYF. The CDR3 coding sequence is TGTGCCAGCAGCGGGGCGGGGGAAAATTTATACCAAGAGACCCAGTACTTC.

This clonotype has ten or more counts. The chain is built from TRBV10-3 and TRBJ1-1, with 9 nucleotides matching TRBD1. This CDR3 spans 20 amino acids. CDR1 and CDR2 (germline): ENHRY, SYGVKD. Unmatched junction bases numbered 30, after V lost 10 bases and J lost 6 bases. The CDR3, as DNA: TGTGCCACGATTCCCACGCTGATTACTTTTACAGGGGGCGAGCTGGCTGAAGCTTTCTTT. This translates into CATIPTLITFTGGELAEAFF.

This clonotype was recorded at least ten times. The chain combines TRBV7-2 with TRBJ1-1; D remains ambiguous. The CDR3 has 13 amino acids. V shed 5 bases and J shed 11 bases, with 18 bases lying between them. Germline V gives CDR1 SGHTA, CDR2 FQGNSA. In DNA, the CDR3 is TGTGCCAGCAGCCTCAAGAGTGAGAGGCAGGCTTTCTTT. Amino acid sequence: CASSLKSERQAFF.

This clonotype came up many times. The chain uses TRBV11-2 and TRBJ1-6; D is possibly TRBD1 (5 bases). Trimming left V 5 bases short and J 7 bases short, with 15 bases between. This CDR3 is 15 amino acids long. CDR1 and CDR2 (germline): SGHAT, FQNNGV. CDR3: CASSTTGTVNSPLHF. The CDR3 DNA sequence: TGTGCCAGCAGCACTACCGGGACGGTGAATTCACCCCTCCACTTT.

This clonotype is medium-sized within its sample. The chain joins TRBV12-3 or TRBV12-4 to TRBJ1-5, with D possibly being TRBD1 (5 bases). CDR3 size: 14 residues. V was clipped by 7 bases and J by 1 base, with 11 bases between them. In nucleotides, the CDR3 is TGTGCCAGCACCCCGGGGGGGAGCAATCAGCCCCAGCATTTT. It codes for CASTPGGSNQPQHF.

This clonotype was detected many times. One junction end disagrees with the germline gene, perhaps due to a read error. The V and J genes are TRBV19 and TRBJ2-5; TRBD1 agrees at 7 bases. Germline V gene data show CDR1 as LNHDA and CDR2 as SQIVND (reference sequence). The CDR3 is made up of 15 amino acids. In nucleotides, the CDR3 is TGTGCCAGCAGTCCTCTACAGGGGATCCAAGACACCCAGTACTTT. It codes for CASSPLQGIQDTQYF.

In its sample, this clonotype was seen many times. The chain uses TRBV7-3 and TRBJ2-5; D may be TRBD2 (7 bases). The germline CDR1 and CDR2 sequences are SGHTA and FQGTGA. The CDR3 is made up of 15 amino acids. The ends were cut back, 5 bases at V and 5 bases at J, with 18 bases in the middle. This CDR3 reads CASSPHEGGWETQYF. CDR3 coding DNA: TGTGCCAGCAGCCCGCACGAGGGGGGGTGGGAGACCCAGTACTTC. Variable domain in full (rest from reference TRBV7-3 and TRBJ2-5): GAGVSQTPSNKVTEKGKYVELRCDPISGHTALYWYRQSLGQGPEFLIYFQGTGAADDSGLPNDRFFAVRPEGSVSTLKIQRTERGDSAVYLCASSPHEGGWETQYFGPGTRLLVL.

At least ten counts were recorded for this clonotype. The V and J genes are TRBV12-3 or TRBV12-4 and TRBJ1-5; tentative D call: TRBD1 (5 bases). Trimming took off 7 bases at V and 1 base at J, with 11 bases between the two ends. This CDR3 is built from 14 residues. CDR3 protein: CASTEGHSNQPQHF. The CDR3 bases are TGTGCCAGCACCGAGGGGCACAGCAATCAGCCCCAGCATTTT.

In its sample, this clonotype is large. V and J are TRBV15 and TRBJ1-1, with D unclear. V shed 0 bases and J shed 1 base, with 3 bases lying between them. The CDR3 has 13 amino acids. The V gene's germline CDR1 is LNHNV and CDR2 YYDKDF (reference sequence). DNA for the CDR3: TGTGCCACCAGCAGAGACCCGAACACTGAAGCTTTCTTT. Its protein is CATSRDPNTEAFF.